This T cell receptor beta chain was captured by sequencing in a study of somatic mutations in cytotoxic T cells in rheumatoid arthritis. Data came from immunoSEQ multiplex PCR; TCRdb stores just in-frame clones and leaves some out. Of about 6,700 clones in the sample, roughly 75% were seen once. This clone was counted a single time. What it binds is not known. Study results and limitations: CD8+ clonality rose with age in rheumatoid arthritis patients, not healthy controls.

There are 16 residues in the CDR3. Germline-derived CDR1 and CDR2 are SGHDT and YYEEEE. Germline trimming cut 3 bases from V and 6 bases from J; bases unmatched to any gene: 10. This chain links TRBV5-6 with TRBJ2-2; TRBD1 matches at 8 bases. Sequencing was carried out using CD8+ T cells sorted from blood. This sequence originates from a woman aged 60-75 years in good health. The CDR3 DNA sequence: TGTGCCAGCAGCTCAATTCAGGGGGCAGACGCCGGGGAGCTGTTTTTT. It is translated as CASSSIQGADAGELFF.